These 27 T cell receptor beta chains were sequenced from one sample in a study of identical twins. TCRdb reprocessed the 5' RACE reads with MiXCR, giving one entry per CDR3 protein. The sample contains some 600,000 distinct CDR3 sequences, 7% to 7.5% of which appear only once. These sequences were also reported in another study, on yellow fever vaccine responses in identical twins.

Material: PBMCs. The receptor source for this set is a woman under 30 in good health.

This clonotype was counted ten times or more. The V and J genes are TRBV12-3 or TRBV12-4 and TRBJ2-3; the match to TRBD2 covers 9 bases. CDR3 length: 19 residues. After removal of 4 bases from V and 4 bases from J, the junction contained 18 bases not matched to a gene. For the CDR3, the DNA is TGTGCCAGCAGTTCCAGGGGTCTAGCGGGACCCATGGCTCCAGATACGCAGTATTTT. Its translation: CASSSRGLAGPMAPDTQYF.

The V gene is TRBV7-9, the J gene TRBJ2-5; D not certain. From germline, CDR1 is SEHNR and CDR2 FQNEAQ (reference sequence). The CDR3 sequence is 14 residues long. Trimming cost V 1 base and J 1 base, with 7 bases left between them. The CDR3 DNA sequence: TGTGCCAGCAGCTTAGTCCTCAGCCAAGAGACCCAGTACTTC. This gives the protein CASSLVLSQETQYF.

This clonotype was recorded many times. This chain joins TRBV29-1 and TRBJ2-7; 8 bases align to TRBD2. CDR3 length: 12 amino acids. The J segment lost 2 bases and the V segment lost 6 bases, leaving 3 bases of the junction unmatched. Germline CDR1 is SQVTM and CDR2 is ANQGSEA. The CDR3: CSVRGLAYEQYF. The CDR3 DNA follows: TGCAGCGTGAGGGGACTAGCCTACGAGCAGTACTTC.

The chain recombines TRBV7-9 with TRBJ2-7; TRBD1 or TRBD2 may be the D gene (5 bases each). CDR1 is SEHNR and CDR2 is FQNEAQ in the germline V gene (reference sequence). This CDR3 is 14 amino acids long. V was clipped by 3 bases and J by 2 bases, with 11 bases between them. The CDR3 region is CASSFPGDPYEQYF. Here the CDR3 DNA reads TGTGCCAGCAGCTTTCCTGGGGACCCCTACGAGCAGTACTTC. Full variable domain (remainder filled in from reference TRBV7-9 and TRBJ2-7): DTGVSQNPRHKITKRGQNVTFRCDPISEHNRLYWYRQTLGQGPEFLTYFQNEAQLEKSRLLSDRFSAERPKGSFSTLEIQRTEQGDSAMYLCASSFPGDPYEQYFGPGTRLTVT.

This clonotype was picked up a small number of times. V is TRBV6-1 and J is TRBJ2-4; D gene ambiguous. This CDR3 comprises 15 residues. Germline-derived CDR1 and CDR2 are MNHNS and SASEGT. Trimming pared 1 base from V and 3 bases from J, leaving 10 bases between. CDR3 coding DNA: TGTGCCAGCAGTGAAGTGGGCTCGGGCAAAAACATTCAGTACTTC. Translating it yields CASSEVGSGKNIQYF.

This clonotype was counted between two and nine times. The genes are TRBV5-1 and TRBJ2-3; 11 bases agree with TRBD1. CDR3 length equals 17 residues. In germline, CDR1 is SGHRS, CDR2 YFSETQ. V lost 3 bases to trimming and J lost 2 bases; unmatched junction nucleotides: 8. The CDR3 sequence: CASSWLGTGGFTDTQYF. CDR3 in DNA: TGCGCCAGCAGCTGGCTGGGGACAGGGGGTTTCACAGATACGCAGTATTTT.

This clonotype was observed a few times. This rearrangement joins TRBV28 to TRBJ2-7; D perhaps matches TRBD2 (5 bases). The CDR3 runs 15 residues. Germline V gene data show CDR1 as MDHEN and CDR2 as SYDVKM. The V end was cut by 3 bases, the J end by 0 bases, with 12 bases between. CDR3 nucleotide sequence: TGTGCCAGCAGTTTGGCGGGTCCAAGCTCCTACGAGCAGTACGTC. This codes for CASSLAGPSSYEQYV.

This clonotype has ten or more counts. The chain employs TRBV4-1 and TRBJ2-1; D might be TRBD1 (5 bases). CDR3 size: 15 residues. The germline V gene encodes CDR1 MGHRA and CDR2 YSYEKL. Trimming pared 4 bases from V and 3 bases from J, leaving 13 bases between. The CDR3 coding sequence is TGCGCCAGCAGCCCGAGCAGGGCTAGCTACAATGAGCAGTTCTTC. Encoded protein: CASSPSRASYNEQFF.

This clonotype was found a few times. V gene TRBV5-5 combines with J gene TRBJ2-1; TRBD2 matches 9 bases. Per germline, CDR1 SGHKS and CDR2 YYEKEE (reference sequence). The CDR3 totals 15 residues. After removal of 4 bases from V and 7 bases from J, the junction contained 9 bases not matched to a gene. CDR3 in amino acids: CASSNLGGGANEQFF. The CDR3 coding sequence is TGTGCCAGCAGCAATTTGGGCGGGGGGGCTAATGAGCAGTTCTTC. Supplemented by reference TRBV5-5 and TRBJ2-1, the full variable domain reads DAGVTQSPTHLIKTRGQQVTLRCSPISGHKSVSWYQQVLGQGPQFIFQYYEKEERGRGNFPDRFSARQFPNYSSELNVNALLLGDSALYLCASSNLGGGANEQFFGPGTRLTVL.

This clonotype was seen a single time. Mismatch with germline at one junction end may stem from a read error. The J gene is TRBJ2-1, the V gene TRBV10-2; tentatively, D is TRBD1 (6 bases). CDR1 WSHSY and CDR2 SAAADI come from the germline V gene. This CDR3 has 15 residues. This CDR3 is CASGFPGDAYYEQFF. In DNA form, the CDR3 reads TGCGCCAGCGGGTTCCCAGGGGATGCCTACTATGAGCAGTTCTTC.

This clonotype was detected a few times. This rearrangement joins TRBV28 to TRBJ2-7; 7 bases align to TRBD2. The J segment lost 0 bases and the V segment lost 3 bases, leaving 5 bases of the junction unmatched. CDR3 length: 15 amino acids. The germline CDR1 and CDR2 sequences are MDHEN and SYDVKM. The CDR3 loop reads CASSFGGTSSYEQYV. In nucleotides, the CDR3 is TGTGCCAGCAGTTTCGGGGGGACGAGCTCCTACGAGCAGTACGTC.

At least ten counts were recorded for this clonotype. The chain combines TRBV20-1 with TRBJ2-1; perhaps TRBD1 as D (6 bases). This CDR3 spans 16 amino acids. The V and J ends lost 5 bases and 12 bases respectively, with 29 bases between them. Germline V gene lookup returns CDR1 DFQATT and CDR2 SNEGSKA (reference sequence). CDR3 region: CSAPPGPQGRTFRQFF. The CDR3 DNA reads TGCAGTGCTCCCCCCGGCCCCCAGGGGAGAACCTTTAGGCAGTTCTTC.

This clonotype was detected only once. A read error is possible here, since a much larger clone lies one base away. V and J are TRBV7-9 and TRBJ2-1; D is undetermined. Germline loops: CDR1 SEHNR, CDR2 FQNEAQ (reference sequence). This CDR3 has 12 residues. The ends were cut back, 5 bases at V and 8 bases at J, with 10 bases in the middle. CDR3 amino acids: CASSQTFDEQFF. The DNA for the CDR3 is TGTGCCAGCAGCCAGACATTTGATGAGCAGTTCTTC.

This clonotype was observed many times. The V and J genes are TRBV5-1 and TRBJ1-1; 8 positions match TRBD1. Germline lookup yields CDR1 SGHRS and CDR2 YFSETQ. The CDR3 runs 14 residues. The trim removed 0 bases at V and 3 bases at J, leaving 1 base unmatched. CDR3 in DNA: TGCGCCAGCAGCTTGGCAGGGGGCGACACTGAAGCTTTCTTT. Its translation: CASSLAGGDTEAFF. The full variable domain, completed using reference TRBV5-1 and TRBJ1-1, is KAGVTQTPRYLIKTRGQQVTLSCSPISGHRSVSWYQQTPGQGLQFLFEYFSETQRNKGNFPGRFSGRQFSNSRSEMNVSTLELGDSALYLCASSLAGGDTEAFFGQGTRLTVV.

This clonotype was recorded a few times. This chain links TRBV6-1 with TRBJ2-5, with D hard to call. This CDR3 region has 15 residues. The germline V gene encodes CDR1 MNHNS and CDR2 SASEGT. V lost 3 bases to trimming and J lost 4 bases, with 15 bases between them. The CDR3 reads CASSEDLRSGETQYF. For the CDR3, the DNA is TGTGCCAGCAGTGAGGACCTAAGGTCGGGAGAGACCCAGTACTTC.

The chain is built from TRBV6-5 and TRBJ1-6; no definite D call. The germline V and J ends were trimmed by 4 bases and 7 bases, with 11 bases remaining between them. CDR3 length equals 14 residues. The germline gives CDR1 MNHEY, CDR2 SVGAGI. The CDR3 loop reads CASSFGDPNSPLHF. The CDR3, as DNA: TGTGCCAGCAGTTTTGGAGACCCAAATTCACCCCTCCACTTT.

The chain combines TRBV7-6 with TRBJ2-3; no clear D gene. The CDR3 is 16 residues long. The V gene's germline CDR1 is SGHVS and CDR2 FNYEAQ. Trimming took 3 bases from V and 0 from J, leaving 13 bases between them. The CDR3 region is CASSFSPTTSTDTQYF. In nucleotides, the CDR3 is TGTGCCAGCAGCTTTTCTCCTACAACTAGCACAGATACGCAGTATTTT.

This chain connects TRBV5-1 to TRBJ2-1; 12 positions match TRBD2. Germline V CDR1 and CDR2: SGHRS, YFSETQ. The J segment lost 5 bases and the V segment lost 0 bases, leaving 6 bases of the junction unmatched. The CDR3 spans 17 residues. The CDR3 nucleotides read TGCGCCAGCAGCTTGGGGGCTAGCGGGGGGGTGAACAATGAGCAGTTCTTC. This encodes CASSLGASGGVNNEQFF.

The table lists this clonotype with many counts. The chain links TRBV4-1 to TRBJ1-1; no reliable D call. Germline V gene data show CDR1 as MGHRA and CDR2 as YSYEKL. With 0 bases removed from V and 3 bases from J, the gap between germline ends came to 8 bases. This CDR3 comprises 14 residues. In DNA form, the CDR3 reads TGCGCCAGCAGCCAAGAGGTCGCGTACACTGAAGCTTTCTTT. Protein product: CASSQEVAYTEAFF.

The rearrangement joins TRBV9 to TRBJ2-2; D ambiguous. Trimming cost V 4 bases and J 5 bases, with 12 bases left between them. Germline assignment: CDR1 SGDLS and CDR2 YYNGEE. The CDR3 sequence is 14 residues long. This chain's CDR3 is CASSPKMETGELFF. For the CDR3, the DNA is TGTGCCAGCAGCCCCAAGATGGAAACCGGGGAGCTGTTTTTT.

This clonotype was seen a few times. This chain joins TRBV6-1 and TRBJ2-7; 9 positions match TRBD1. This CDR3 is 15 amino acids long. Losses at the gene ends were 6 bases for V and 1 base for J; bases not matched to a gene: 7. CDR1 is MNHNS and CDR2 is SASEGT in the germline V gene. The CDR3 DNA follows: TGTGCCAGCAGCGATGGGACAGGGCGTTCCTACGAGCAGTACGTC. Residues: CASSDGTGRSYEQYV.

This clonotype appeared a few times. This chain links TRBV20-1 with TRBJ2-1; 11 bases are a match to TRBD1. Per germline, CDR1 DFQATT and CDR2 SNEGSKA (reference sequence). The CDR3 covers 15 residues. V was clipped by 0 bases and J by 4 bases; unmatched bases: 2. CDR3 DNA: TGCAGTGCTAGAGACCGGGACAGGGGGTACAATGAGCAGTTCTTC. Its protein is CSARDRDRGYNEQFF.

This clonotype was counted a few times. The genes are TRBV7-2 and TRBJ2-3; perhaps TRBD2 as D (6 bases). CDR1 and CDR2 from the germline V gene are SGHTA and FQGNSA. V was cut by 4 bases and J by 7 bases, with 12 bases left in between. This CDR3 is 13 amino acids long. This CDR3 is CASSSPSVNTQYF. As DNA, the CDR3 is TGTGCCAGCAGCTCCCCTAGCGTAAATACGCAGTATTTT.

This sequence joins TRBV7-8 and TRBJ1-2; 7 bases line up with TRBD1. Per the germline V gene, CDR1 is SGHVS and CDR2 is FQNEAQ. The V and J ends lost 5 bases and 5 bases, in that order; junction bases with no gene match: 11. This CDR3 has 15 residues. CDR3 sequence: CASSLQGVGVYGYTF. The CDR3 nucleotides read TGTGCCAGCAGCCTCCAGGGGGTGGGAGTTTATGGCTACACCTTC. The full variable domain, rest sourced from reference TRBV7-8 and TRBJ1-2, is GAGVSQSPRYKVAKRGQDVALRCDPISGHVSLFWYQQALGQGPEFLTYFQNEAQLDKSGLPSDRFFAERPEGSVSTLKIQRTQQEDSAVYLCASSLQGVGVYGYTFGSGTRLTVV.

This clonotype has a handful of counts. This sequence joins TRBV4-1 and TRBJ1-1, with D uncertain. Germline CDR1 reads MGHRA; CDR2 reads YSYEKL. Deletions cut 1 base from V and 1 base from J, with 7 bases between. The CDR3 is 14 amino acids. The CDR3 loop reads CASSQGSPNTEAFF. The CDR3 DNA is TGCGCCAGCAGCCAAGGGTCGCCGAACACTGAAGCTTTCTTT.

A few counts support this clonotype. The chain carries TRBV12-3 or TRBV12-4 and TRBJ1-4; D remains unclear. This CDR3 contains 14 residues. V was trimmed by 3 bases and J by 7 bases, leaving 12 bases between them. This CDR3 reads CASSFEGWREKLFF. CDR3 sequence (DNA): TGTGCCAGCAGTTTTGAGGGATGGCGTGAAAAACTGTTTTTT.

The sample holds many counts of this clonotype. CDR3 coding DNA: TGCGCCAGCAGCTTGCCACCCTCGAACACCGGGGAGCTGTTTTTT. This gives the protein CASSLPPSNTGELFF. J is TRBJ2-2 and V is TRBV5-1, with D uncertain. Trimming removed 1 base from V and 0 bases from J, with 7 bases in between. The CDR3 length is 15 residues. Germline CDR1 and CDR2: SGHRS and YFSETQ.